This T cell receptor beta chain emerged from a study of technical replicates of blood from a few donors. The method was immunoSEQ multiplex PCR; TCRdb's version includes in-frame clones alone and lacks a portion of them. The sample includes approximately 44,000 clones, around 96% seen only once; the top ten take about 0.37%. V lost 4 bases to trimming and J lost 8 bases; unmatched junction nucleotides: 13. Germline V gene lookup returns CDR1 SGDLS and CDR2 YYNGEE. The CDR3 loop spans 16 amino acids. The receptor was isolated from a human donor in good health. The chain recombines TRBV9 with TRBJ2-1, with 9 bases that match TRBD2. Sequenced sample: T cells isolated from PBMCs. The CDR3 loop reads CASSLPLAGASDEQFF. The CDR3 DNA is TGTGCCAGCAGCCTCCCCTTAGCGGGAGCTTCTGATGAGCAGTTCTTC. The entire variable domain, with the rest obtained from reference TRBV9 and TRBJ2-1, is as follows: DSGVTQTPKHLITATGQRVTLRCSPRSGDLSVYWYQQSLDQGLQFLIQYYNGEERAKGNILERFSAQQFPDLHSELNLSSLELGDSALYFCASSLPLAGASDEQFFGPGTRLTVL.